The 13 T cell receptor beta chains below come from one sample, sequenced in a study of T cells expressing NK-cell markers. One entry per CDR3 protein, without DNA, is what TCRdb gives after re-calling the 5' RACE reads. This table holds about 400,000 distinct CDR3 sequences. Sequencing input: blood T cells: a sorted CD56 or NKG2C T cell subset, CD4+ or CD8+ T cells, or bulk PBMC T cells (not recorded which). The receptor set was obtained from a woman aged 50 to 65 in good health.

The rearrangement links TRBV2 to TRBJ2-5; the D gene TCRdb calls, TRBD2, cannot be checked with no DNA. CDR3 length equals 16 residues. Germline CDR1 and CDR2: SNHLY and FYNNEI. CDR3 loop: CASSEGLAAQQGTQYF.

The V and J genes are TRBV12-3 or TRBV12-4 and TRBJ2-6; TCRdb proposes TRBD2, but this gene call is untestable without DNA. The CDR3 sequence is 14 residues long. CDR3 sequence: CASAWADGANVLTF.

The chain combines TRBV6-5 with TRBJ2-1; as DNA is missing, the TRBD2 call by TCRdb cannot be tested. The CDR3 length is 20 residues. Germline CDR1 MNHEY, CDR2 SVGAGI. The CDR3 is CASSHRGPIITSGPYNEQFF.

V is TRBV3-1 and J is TRBJ2-7. In germline, CDR1 is LGHDT, CDR2 YNNKEL (reference sequence). The CDR3 spans 12 residues. The CDR3 region is CASSPRHAEQYF.

The chain is built from TRBV9 and TRBJ2-2; the D call from TCRdb, TRBD1, cannot be confirmed without DNA. This CDR3 comprises 13 residues. CDR1 is SGDLS and CDR2 is YYNGEE in the germline V gene. CDR3 in amino acids: CASSSRTTGELFF.

The chain has TRBV27 and TRBJ2-3. The CDR3 runs to 15 residues. Germline V gene data show CDR1 as MNHEY and CDR2 as SMNVEV (reference sequence). The CDR3 here is CASSFVAVGTDTQYF.

The J gene is TRBJ1-1, the V gene TRBV7-9; the D call from TCRdb, TRBD1, cannot be confirmed without DNA. The length of the CDR3 is 14 residues. Germline V gives CDR1 SEHNR, CDR2 FQNEAQ (reference sequence). The chain's CDR3 is CASSLEEAGRGSFF. The whole variable domain, remainder taken from reference TRBV7-9 and TRBJ1-1, is DTGVSQNPRHKITKRGQNVTFRCDPISEHNRLYWYRQTLGQGPEFLTYFQNEAQLEKSRLLSDRFSAERPKGSFSTLEIQRTEQGDSAMYLCASSLEEAGRGSFFGQGTRLTVV.

The chain has TRBV27 and TRBJ2-5; the D call of TRBD2 rests on TCRdb alone, since no DNA is present to check it. The CDR3 length is 15 residues. From germline, CDR1 is MNHEY and CDR2 SMNVEV (reference sequence). Here the CDR3 reads CASSRLARLQETQYF.

The V gene is TRBV27, the J gene TRBJ2-1; there is no DNA to check the TCRdb D call of TRBD1. CDR1 MNHEY and CDR2 SMNVEV come from the germline V gene (reference sequence). CDR3 size: 14 residues. The CDR3 loop reads CASSLPQQGNEQFF.

The chain is built from TRBV2 and TRBJ2-3; TCRdb picks TRBD2, but there is no DNA to check that call. The CDR3 has 16 amino acids. Germline CDR1 reads SNHLY; CDR2 reads FYNNEI. CDR3 sequence reads: CASSEGWEGLQDTQYF.

This chain uses TRBV4-1 with TRBJ2-1; the TRBD1 assignment by TCRdb is unverifiable without DNA. Germline loops: CDR1 MGHRA, CDR2 YSYEKL. This CDR3 spans 14 amino acids. The CDR3 reads CASSHGFPYNEQFF.

The V call is TRBV4-2, the J call TRBJ1-2. The CDR3 totals 11 residues. CDR1 is LGHNA, CDR2 YNFKEQ, per germline. CDR3 loop: CASGPGSSYTF.

This chain links TRBV5-1 with TRBJ1-1; TCRdb proposes TRBD1, but this gene call is untestable without DNA. This CDR3 comprises 15 residues. CDR1 is SGHRS and CDR2 is YFSETQ in the germline V gene. The CDR3 sequence is CASSVGQGANTEAFF.